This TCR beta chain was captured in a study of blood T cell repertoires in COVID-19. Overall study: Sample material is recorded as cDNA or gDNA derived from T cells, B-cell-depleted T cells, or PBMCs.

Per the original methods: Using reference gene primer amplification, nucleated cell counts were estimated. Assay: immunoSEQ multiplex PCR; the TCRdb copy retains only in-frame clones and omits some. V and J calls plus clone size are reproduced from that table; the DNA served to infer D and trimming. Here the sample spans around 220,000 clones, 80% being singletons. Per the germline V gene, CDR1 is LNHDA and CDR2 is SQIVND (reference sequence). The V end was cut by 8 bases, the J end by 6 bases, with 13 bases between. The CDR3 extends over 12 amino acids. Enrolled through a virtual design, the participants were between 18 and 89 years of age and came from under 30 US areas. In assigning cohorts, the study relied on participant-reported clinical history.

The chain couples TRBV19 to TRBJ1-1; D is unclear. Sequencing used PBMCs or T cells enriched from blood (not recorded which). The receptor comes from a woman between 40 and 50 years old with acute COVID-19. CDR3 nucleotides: TGTGCCAGTTCTCCGTGGGGAGCTGAAGCTTTCTTT. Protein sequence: CASSPWGAEAFF.